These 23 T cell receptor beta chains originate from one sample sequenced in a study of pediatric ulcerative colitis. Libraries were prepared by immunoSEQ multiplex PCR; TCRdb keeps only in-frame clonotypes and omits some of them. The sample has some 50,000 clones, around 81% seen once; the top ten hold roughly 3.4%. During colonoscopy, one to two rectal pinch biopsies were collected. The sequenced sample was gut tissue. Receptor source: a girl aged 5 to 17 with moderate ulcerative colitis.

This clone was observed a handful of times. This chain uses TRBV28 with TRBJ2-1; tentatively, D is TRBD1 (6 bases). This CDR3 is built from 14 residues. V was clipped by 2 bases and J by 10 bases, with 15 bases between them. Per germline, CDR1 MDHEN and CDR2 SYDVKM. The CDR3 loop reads CASSLEIQGHEQFF. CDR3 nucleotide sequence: TGTGCCAGCAGTTTAGAAATCCAGGGACACGAGCAGTTCTTC.

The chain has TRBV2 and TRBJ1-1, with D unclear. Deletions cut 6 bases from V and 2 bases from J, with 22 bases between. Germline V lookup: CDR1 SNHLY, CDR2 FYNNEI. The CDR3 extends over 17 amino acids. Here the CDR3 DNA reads TGTGCCAGCAGCGCGCGGATTATCCGTGCGGGTAACACTGAAGCTTTCTTT. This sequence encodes CASSARIIRAGNTEAFF.

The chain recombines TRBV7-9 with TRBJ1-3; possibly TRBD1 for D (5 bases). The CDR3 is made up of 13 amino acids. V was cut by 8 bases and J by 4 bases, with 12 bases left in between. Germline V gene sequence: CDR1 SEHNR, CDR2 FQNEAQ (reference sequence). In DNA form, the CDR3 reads TGTGCCAGCCGGGGGACGAGAGGAAACACCATATATTTT. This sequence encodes CASRGTRGNTIYF. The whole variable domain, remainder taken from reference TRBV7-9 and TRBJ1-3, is DTGVSQNPRHKITKRGQNVTFRCDPISEHNRLYWYRQTLGQGPEFLTYFQNEAQLEKSRLLSDRFSAERPKGSFSTLEIQRTEQGDSAMYLCASRGTRGNTIYFGEGSWLTVV.

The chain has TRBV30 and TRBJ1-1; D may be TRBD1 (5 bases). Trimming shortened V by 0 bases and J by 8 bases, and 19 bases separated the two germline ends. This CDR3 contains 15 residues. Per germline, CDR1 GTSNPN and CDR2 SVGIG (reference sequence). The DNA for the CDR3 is TGTGCCTGGAGTGTAATAGGGGAGCCCCCTTACGAAGCTTTCTTT. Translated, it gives CAWSVIGEPPYEAFF.

CDR3 region: CASSLGTSRDIYGYTF. Here the CDR3 DNA reads TGTGCCAGCAGTTTGGGTACTTCCCGGGATATCTATGGCTACACCTTC. The chain combines TRBV25-1 with TRBJ1-2, with D unclear. CDR1 is MGHDK and CDR2 is SYGVNS in the germline V gene. The CDR3 is 16 residues long. V was pared by 5 bases and J by 4 bases, with 20 bases between.

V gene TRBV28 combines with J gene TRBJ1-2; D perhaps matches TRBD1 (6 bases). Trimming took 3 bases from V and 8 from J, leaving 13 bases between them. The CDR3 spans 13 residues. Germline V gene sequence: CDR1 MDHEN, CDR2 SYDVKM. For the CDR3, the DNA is TGTGCCAGCAGTTTCCCGGTAGGGGGGGGCTACACCTTC. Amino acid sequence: CASSFPVGGGYTF.

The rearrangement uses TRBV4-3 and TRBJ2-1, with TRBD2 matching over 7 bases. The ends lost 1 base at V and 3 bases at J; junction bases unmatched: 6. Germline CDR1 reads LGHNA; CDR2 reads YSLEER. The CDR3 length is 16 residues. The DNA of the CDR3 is TGCGCCAGCAGCCAAGTCTTTGCGGGGGACTACAATGAGCAGTTCTTC. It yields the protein CASSQVFAGDYNEQFF.

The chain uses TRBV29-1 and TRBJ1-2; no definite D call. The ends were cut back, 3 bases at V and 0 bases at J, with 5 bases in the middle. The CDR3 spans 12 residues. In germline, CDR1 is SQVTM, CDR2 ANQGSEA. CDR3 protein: CSVDDANYGYTF. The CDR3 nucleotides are TGCAGCGTTGACGACGCTAACTATGGCTACACCTTC.

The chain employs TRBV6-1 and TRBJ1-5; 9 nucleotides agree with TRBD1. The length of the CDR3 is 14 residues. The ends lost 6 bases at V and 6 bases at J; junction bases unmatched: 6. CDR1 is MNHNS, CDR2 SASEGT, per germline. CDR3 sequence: CASSPGTGSQPQHF. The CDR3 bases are TGTGCCAGCAGCCCCGGGACAGGGAGTCAGCCCCAGCATTTT.

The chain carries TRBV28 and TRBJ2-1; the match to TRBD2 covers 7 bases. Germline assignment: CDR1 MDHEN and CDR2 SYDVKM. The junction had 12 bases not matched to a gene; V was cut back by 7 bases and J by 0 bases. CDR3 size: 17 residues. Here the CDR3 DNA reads TGTGCCAGCACTTTTGGGGGAGGGTTTAGCTCCTACAATGAGCAGTTCTTC. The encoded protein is CASTFGGGFSSYNEQFF.

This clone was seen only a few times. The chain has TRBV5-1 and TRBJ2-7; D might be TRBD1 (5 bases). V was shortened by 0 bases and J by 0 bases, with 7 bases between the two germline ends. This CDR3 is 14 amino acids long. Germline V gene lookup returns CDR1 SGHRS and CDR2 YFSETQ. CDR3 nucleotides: TGCGCCAGCAGCTTGGGGACATACTCCTACGAGCAGTACTTC. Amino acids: CASSLGTYSYEQYF.

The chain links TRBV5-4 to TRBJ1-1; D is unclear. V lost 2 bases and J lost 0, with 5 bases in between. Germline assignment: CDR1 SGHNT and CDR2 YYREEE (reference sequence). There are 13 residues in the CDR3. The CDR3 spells CASSFPLNTEAFF. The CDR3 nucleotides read TGTGCCAGCAGCTTTCCCTTGAACACTGAAGCTTTCTTT.

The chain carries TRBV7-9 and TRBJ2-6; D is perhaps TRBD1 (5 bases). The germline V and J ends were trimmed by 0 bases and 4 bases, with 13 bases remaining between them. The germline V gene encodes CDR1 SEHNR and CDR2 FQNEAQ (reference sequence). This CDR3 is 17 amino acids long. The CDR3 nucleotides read TGTGCCAGCAGCTTAGCGCTGCAGGGATCCGGGGCCAACGTCCTGACTTTC. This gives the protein CASSLALQGSGANVLTF.

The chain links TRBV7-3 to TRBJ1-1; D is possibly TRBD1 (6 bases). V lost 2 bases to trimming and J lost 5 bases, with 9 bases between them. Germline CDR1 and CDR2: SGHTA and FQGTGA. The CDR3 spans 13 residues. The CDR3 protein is CASSLQQGTEAFF. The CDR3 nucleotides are TGTGCCAGCAGCTTACAACAGGGTACTGAAGCTTTCTTT.

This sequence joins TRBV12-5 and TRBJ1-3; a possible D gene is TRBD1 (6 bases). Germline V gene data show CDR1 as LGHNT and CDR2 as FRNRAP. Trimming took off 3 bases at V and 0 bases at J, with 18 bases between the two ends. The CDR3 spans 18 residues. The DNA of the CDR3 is TGTGCTAGTGGTTTTTTACCAGGGGACTCTAGCTCTGGAAACACCATATATTTT. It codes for CASGFLPGDSSSGNTIYF. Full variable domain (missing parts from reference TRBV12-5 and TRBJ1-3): DARVTQTPRHKVTEMGQEVTMRCQPILGHNTVFWYRQTMMQGLELLAYFRNRAPLDDSGMPKDRFSAEMPDATLATLKIQPSEPRDSAVYFCASGFLPGDSSSGNTIYFGEGSWLTVV.

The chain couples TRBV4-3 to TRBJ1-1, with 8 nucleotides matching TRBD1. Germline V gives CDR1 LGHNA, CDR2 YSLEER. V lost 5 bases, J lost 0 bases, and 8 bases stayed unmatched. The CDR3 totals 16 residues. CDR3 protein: CASSTGGPSMNTEAFF. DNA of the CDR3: TGCGCCAGCAGCACAGGGGGGCCCTCAATGAACACTGAAGCTTTCTTT.

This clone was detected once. In DNA, the CDR3 is TGTGCCAGCAGCCTCCCGGGCCAAGAGACCCAGTACTTC. Translation gives CASSLPGQETQYF. The chain couples TRBV11-1 to TRBJ2-5; D not resolved. V was clipped by 5 bases and J by 1 base, with 8 bases between them. Germline lookup yields CDR1 SGHAT and CDR2 FQDESV (reference sequence). This CDR3 comprises 13 residues. Full variable domain (outside the CDR3, taken from reference TRBV11-1 and TRBJ2-5): EAEVAQSPRYKITEKSQAVAFWCDPISGHATLYWYRQILGQGPELLVQFQDESVVDDSQLPKDRFSAERLKGVDSTLKIQPAELGDSAMYLCASSLPGQETQYFGPGTRLLVL.

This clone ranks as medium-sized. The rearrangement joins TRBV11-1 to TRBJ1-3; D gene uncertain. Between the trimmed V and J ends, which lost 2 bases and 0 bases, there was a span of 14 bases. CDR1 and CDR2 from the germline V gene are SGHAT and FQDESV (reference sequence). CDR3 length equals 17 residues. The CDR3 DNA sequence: TGTGCCAGCAGCTTAAGGATGGGAGGAGACTCTGGAAACACCATATATTTT. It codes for CASSLRMGGDSGNTIYF.

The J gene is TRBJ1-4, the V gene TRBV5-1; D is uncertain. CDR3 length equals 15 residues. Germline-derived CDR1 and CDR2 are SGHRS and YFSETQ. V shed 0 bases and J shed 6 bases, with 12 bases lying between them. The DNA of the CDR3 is TGCGCCAGCAGCTTGGCTGGAGATCGCTATGAAAAACTGTTTTTT. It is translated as CASSLAGDRYEKLFF.

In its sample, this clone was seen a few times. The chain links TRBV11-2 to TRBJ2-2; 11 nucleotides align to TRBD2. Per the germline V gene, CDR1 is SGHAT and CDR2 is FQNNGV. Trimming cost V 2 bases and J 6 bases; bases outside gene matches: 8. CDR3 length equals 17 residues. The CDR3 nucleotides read TGTGCCAGCAGCTTACCTACTAGCGGGAGTTGGCCCGGGGAGCTGTTTTTT. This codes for CASSLPTSGSWPGELFF.

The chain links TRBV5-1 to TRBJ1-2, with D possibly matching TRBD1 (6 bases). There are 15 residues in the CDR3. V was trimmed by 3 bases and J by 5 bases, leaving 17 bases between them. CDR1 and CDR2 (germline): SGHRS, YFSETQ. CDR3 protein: CASSSAGTFGYGYTF. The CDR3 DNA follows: TGCGCCAGCAGCTCCGCCGGGACATTCGGATATGGCTACACCTTC.

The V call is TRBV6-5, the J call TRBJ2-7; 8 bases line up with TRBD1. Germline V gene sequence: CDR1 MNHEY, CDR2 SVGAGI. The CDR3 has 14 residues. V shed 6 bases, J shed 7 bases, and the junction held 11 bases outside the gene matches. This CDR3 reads CASSPGQGAWEQYF. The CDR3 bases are TGTGCCAGCAGCCCCGGGCAGGGGGCATGGGAGCAGTACTTC.

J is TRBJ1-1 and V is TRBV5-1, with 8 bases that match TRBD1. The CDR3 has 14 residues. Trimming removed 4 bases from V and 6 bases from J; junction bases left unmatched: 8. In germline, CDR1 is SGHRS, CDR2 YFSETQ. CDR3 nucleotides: TGCGCCAGCAGCACAGGACAGGGAGGCTCTGAAGCTTTCTTT. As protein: CASSTGQGGSEAFF.